This T cell receptor (beta chain) was sequenced for a study of cytomegalovirus exposure and HLA in healthy donors. Study as a whole: Later, an analysis reported that the 110 or so validation repertoires had used the same platform as the 500 to 750 first-cohort repertoires. Whole-study findings and limits: Most observed TCR sequences were rare, whereas some public TCRs were detected in many donors. Among TCR beta chains, those listed as cytomegalovirus-associated numbered over 150.

Using immunoSEQ multiplex PCR, the repertoire was profiled, and TCRdb retains in-frame clones only, with some absent. The sample yields 150,000 to 200,000 clones, around 85% seen once. Separate from the approximately 700-subject first cohort was the roughly 130-subject validation cohort, to which the donors belonged. In germline, CDR1 is SGHTA, CDR2 FQGNSA. Trimming cost V 2 bases and J 4 bases, with 9 bases left between them. This CDR3 comprises 14 residues. The table lists this clone with a count of one. What it recognizes is unknown. Sequenced sample: PBMCs. V gene TRBV7-2 combines with J gene TRBJ2-1; D may be TRBD2 (5 bases). The clonotype originates from a man aged 25-45 years in good health and CMV-seropositive. The CDR3 spells CASSLLLAYNEQFF. Written as DNA, the CDR3 is TGTGCCAGCAGCTTATTGCTAGCTTACAATGAGCAGTTCTTC.